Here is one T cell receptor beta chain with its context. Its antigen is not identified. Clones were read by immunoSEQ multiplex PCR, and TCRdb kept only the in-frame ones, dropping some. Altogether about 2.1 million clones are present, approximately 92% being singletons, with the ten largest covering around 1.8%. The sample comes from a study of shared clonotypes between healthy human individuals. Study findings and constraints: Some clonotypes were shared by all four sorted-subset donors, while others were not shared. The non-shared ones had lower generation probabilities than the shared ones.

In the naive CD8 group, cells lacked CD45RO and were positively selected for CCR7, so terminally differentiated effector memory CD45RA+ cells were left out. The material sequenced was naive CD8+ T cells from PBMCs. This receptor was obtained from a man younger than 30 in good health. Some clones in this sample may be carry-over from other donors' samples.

The CDR3 DNA reads as TGTGCCAGCTTGGGGAACACCGGGGAGCTGTTTTTT. Encoded protein: CASLGNTGELFF. This chain links TRBV2 with TRBJ2-2; D call uncertain. CDR1 is SNHLY and CDR2 is FYNNEI in the germline V gene. The CDR3 loop spans 12 amino acids. V was clipped by 8 bases and J by 1 base, with 5 bases between them.